Presented here are 18 T cell receptor beta chains from one specimen sequenced in a study of Ad26.COV2.S vaccination and SARS-CoV-2 variants. Indicated treatment: approximately 18 received Ad26.COV2.S at low or high dose, single or two shots; about 5 received placebo; per-sample allocation not given. The investigators took samples on day 63 after the first vaccine or placebo injection. The method was immunoSEQ multiplex PCR; TCRdb's version includes in-frame clones alone and lacks a portion of them. Among approximately 400,000 clones listed, more than 75% were seen once. Sequencing used peripheral blood, obtained in a trial of Ad26.COV2.S vaccine versus placebo. The receptors stem from a person between 18 and 65 years old who received the Ad26.COV2.S COVID-19 vaccine or a placebo.

The rearrangement links TRBV5-1 to TRBJ2-7; D ambiguous. V gave up 4 bases and J gave up 2 bases, with 7 bases separating them. Germline V lookup: CDR1 SGHRS, CDR2 YFSETQ. The CDR3 totals 12 residues. CDR3 protein: CASSIGPYEQYF. CDR3 nucleotide sequence: TGCGCCAGCAGCATTGGACCCTACGAGCAGTACTTC.

In DNA form, the CDR3 reads TGCGCCAGCAGCTTGGGGGACTTCCAAGAGACCCAGTACTTC. Translating gives CASSLGDFQETQYF. The chain employs TRBV5-1 and TRBJ2-5; D perhaps matches TRBD2 (6 bases). Germline CDR1 SGHRS, CDR2 YFSETQ. The CDR3 contains 14 residues. V shed 0 bases and J shed 1 base, with 7 bases lying between them. Using reference TRBV5-1 and TRBJ2-5 for the parts outside the CDR3, the full variable domain is KAGVTQTPRYLIKTRGQQVTLSCSPISGHRSVSWYQQTPGQGLQFLFEYFSETQRNKGNFPGRFSGRQFSNSRSEMNVSTLELGDSALYLCASSLGDFQETQYFGPGTRLLVL.

This clone came up a few times. This chain links TRBV5-1 with TRBJ2-2, with 7 bases fitting TRBD1. After removal of 4 bases from V and 3 bases from J, the junction contained 6 bases not matched to a gene. Germline-derived CDR1 and CDR2 are SGHRS and YFSETQ. The CDR3 runs to 15 residues. The DNA for the CDR3 is TGCGCCAGCAGCCAATACAGGGGATACACCGGGGAGCTGTTTTTT. Protein: CASSQYRGYTGELFF.

V and J are TRBV7-2 and TRBJ2-1; D assignment may be TRBD1 or TRBD2 (5 bases each). Germline values: CDR1 SGHTA, CDR2 FQGNSA. CDR3 length: 13 amino acids. The germline V and J ends were trimmed by 3 bases and 7 bases, with 10 bases remaining between them. CDR3 loop: CASSLGTPNEQFF. The CDR3 nucleotides are TGTGCCAGCAGCTTGGGGACCCCTAATGAGCAGTTCTTC.

This clone was seen just once. The chain recombines TRBV2 with TRBJ1-1, with 9 positions matching TRBD1. With 3 bases clipped from V and 6 bases from J, the junction kept 8 bases outside the gene matches. Germline CDR1 SNHLY, CDR2 FYNNEI. This CDR3 has 15 amino acids. CDR3 nucleotide sequence: TGTGCCAGCAGTGAGGGGACAGGGAGGGGGTCTGAAGCTTTCTTT. As protein: CASSEGTGRGSEAFF.

The chain recombines TRBV19 with TRBJ1-1; D gene unclear. CDR3 length: 14 residues. Germline V gene sequence: CDR1 LNHDA, CDR2 SQIVND (reference sequence). The ends were cut back, 2 bases at V and 0 bases at J, with 7 bases in the middle. CDR3 protein: CASSITQVNTEAFF. CDR3 in DNA: TGTGCCAGTAGTATAACACAAGTGAACACTGAAGCTTTCTTT.

The chain uses TRBV3-1 (or the pseudogene TRBV3-2) and TRBJ2-7, with D tentatively TRBD1 or TRBD2 (5 bases each). The CDR3 length is 14 residues. Germline CDR1 is LGHDT and CDR2 is YNNKEL (reference sequence). V lost 5 bases and J 6 bases, leaving 17 bases between the germline ends. The CDR3 DNA follows: TGTGCCAGCAGCACCGGGACCTATGGTTCCGAGCAGTACTTC. This gives the protein CASSTGTYGSEQYF.

The chain employs TRBV6-5 and TRBJ2-7; D gene unclear. This CDR3 contains 13 residues. The V and J ends lost 2 bases and 5 bases respectively, with 10 bases between them. CDR1 and CDR2 from the germline V gene are MNHEY and SVGAGI. CDR3 residues: CASSYDASDEQYF. The CDR3 nucleotides read TGTGCCAGCAGTTACGACGCGAGCGACGAGCAGTACTTC.

A few counts support this clone. The V gene is TRBV15, the J gene TRBJ1-2; unclear D gene. Trimming pared 0 bases from V and 14 bases from J, leaving 19 bases between. The CDR3 contains 14 residues. CDR1 is LNHNV and CDR2 is YYDKDF in the germline V gene (reference sequence). The CDR3 spells CATSRDAGRPPFTF. The CDR3 coding sequence is TGTGCCACCAGCAGAGATGCCGGCAGGCCGCCTTTTACCTTC.

The J gene is TRBJ2-2, the V gene TRBV9; D is unclear. There are 14 residues in the CDR3. Trimming shortened V by 0 bases and J by 2 bases, and 5 bases separated the two germline ends. Per germline, CDR1 SGDLS and CDR2 YYNGEE. The CDR3 reads CASSVAPNTGELFF. The CDR3 DNA follows: TGTGCCAGCAGCGTAGCTCCCAACACCGGGGAGCTGTTTTTT.

This clone was observed a single time. The chain couples TRBV23-1 to TRBJ2-7; 8 bases match TRBD1. TRBV23-1 is an ORF; its function is uncertain. V gave up 6 bases and J gave up 2 bases; unmatched junction bases: 6. The CDR3 runs 14 residues. The CDR3 protein is CASSLGTGTYEQYF. The CDR3 coding sequence is TGCGCCAGCAGCCTTGGGACAGGAACCTACGAGCAGTACTTC.

The V gene is TRBV10-3, the J gene TRBJ1-3; D may be TRBD1 (5 bases). The germline gives CDR1 ENHRY, CDR2 SYGVKD. Trimming removed 0 bases from V and 0 bases from J, with 9 bases in between. CDR3 length: 16 residues. This CDR3 reads CAISESGESSGNTIYF. The DNA for the CDR3 is TGTGCCATCAGTGAGTCAGGGGAATCCTCTGGAAACACCATATATTTT.

The rearrangement uses TRBV2 and TRBJ2-4; no definite D call. V was trimmed by 3 bases and J by 4 bases, leaving 7 bases between them. The CDR3 consists of 13 residues. CDR1 and CDR2 from the germline V gene are SNHLY and FYNNEI. The CDR3 DNA sequence: TGTGCCAGCAGTGAGGGTCAGAAAAACATTCAGTACTTC. Its protein is CASSEGQKNIQYF. Filled out from reference TRBV2 and TRBJ2-4, the complete variable domain reads EPEVTQTPSHQVTQMGQEVILRCVPISNHLYFYWYRQILGQKVEFLVSFYNNEISEKSEIFDDQFSVERPDGSNFTLKIRSTKLEDSAMYFCASSEGQKNIQYFGAGTRLSVL.

This clone was counted once. J is TRBJ1-2 and V is TRBV5-1; no clear D gene. V was shortened by 0 bases and J by 3 bases, with 9 bases between the two germline ends. Germline CDR1 and CDR2: SGHRS and YFSETQ. The CDR3 extends over 14 amino acids. The CDR3 region has the DNA TGCGCCAGCAGCTTGGTAGGGTCGGACTATGGCTACACCTTC. Protein sequence: CASSLVGSDYGYTF.

As DNA, the CDR3 is TGTGCCAGCAGCTCCCACTACTATACCGGGGAGCTGTTTTTT. The encoded protein is CASSSHYYTGELFF. The chain carries TRBV7-6 and TRBJ2-2; D unclear. The germline gives CDR1 SGHVS, CDR2 FNYEAQ. Trimming cost V 4 bases and J 5 bases, with 11 bases left between them. The CDR3 length is 14 residues. Full variable domain (outside the CDR3, taken from reference TRBV7-6 and TRBJ2-2): GAGVSQSPRYKVTKRGQDVALRCDPISGHVSLYWYRQALGQGPEFLTYFNYEAQQDKSGLPNDRFSAERPEGSISTLTIQRTEQRDSAMYRCASSSHYYTGELFFGEGSRLTVL.

The chain has TRBV7-6 and TRBJ2-5; the match to TRBD2 covers 12 bases. Germline CDR1 reads SGHVS; CDR2 reads FNYEAQ. V dropped 5 bases and J dropped 3; count of bases not matched to a gene: 4. This CDR3 spans 15 amino acids. DNA for the CDR3: TGTGCCAGCAGCCGACTAGCGGGAGTAGAAGAGACCCAGTACTTC. Protein: CASSRLAGVEETQYF.

This chain uses TRBV5-6 with TRBJ2-2; 8 nucleotides line up with TRBD1. The germline gives CDR1 SGHDT, CDR2 YYEEEE. With 3 bases clipped from V and 2 bases from J, the junction kept 6 bases outside the gene matches. CDR3 length: 16 amino acids. CDR3 sequence reads: CASSSRTGRNTGELFF. The CDR3 region has the DNA TGTGCCAGCAGCTCTCGGACAGGGCGAAACACCGGGGAGCTGTTTTTT.

This chain connects TRBV6-4 to TRBJ2-7; D might be TRBD1 (5 bases). The CDR3 has 15 residues. V lost 3 bases and J lost 0, with 12 bases in between. Per germline, CDR1 MRHNA and CDR2 SNTAGT. CDR3 in amino acids: CASSDATVASYEQYF. The CDR3 region has the DNA TGTGCCAGCAGTGATGCGACAGTCGCCTCCTACGAGCAGTACTTC.